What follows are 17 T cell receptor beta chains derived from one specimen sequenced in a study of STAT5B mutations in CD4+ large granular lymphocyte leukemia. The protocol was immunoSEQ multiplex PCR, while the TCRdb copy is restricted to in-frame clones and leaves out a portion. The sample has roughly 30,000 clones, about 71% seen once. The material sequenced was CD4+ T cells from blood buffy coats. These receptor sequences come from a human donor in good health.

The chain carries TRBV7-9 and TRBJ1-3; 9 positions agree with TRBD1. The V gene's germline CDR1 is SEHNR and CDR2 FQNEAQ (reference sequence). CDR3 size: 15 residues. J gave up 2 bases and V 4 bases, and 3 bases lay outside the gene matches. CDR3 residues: CASSSRTGAGNTIYF. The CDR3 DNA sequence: TGTGCCAGCAGCTCTCGGACAGGGGCTGGAAACACCATATATTTT. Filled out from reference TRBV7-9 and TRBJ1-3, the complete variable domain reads DTGVSQNPRHKITKRGQNVTFRCDPISEHNRLYWYRQTLGQGPEFLTYFQNEAQLEKSRLLSDRFSAERPKGSFSTLEIQRTEQGDSAMYLCASSSRTGAGNTIYFGEGSWLTVV.

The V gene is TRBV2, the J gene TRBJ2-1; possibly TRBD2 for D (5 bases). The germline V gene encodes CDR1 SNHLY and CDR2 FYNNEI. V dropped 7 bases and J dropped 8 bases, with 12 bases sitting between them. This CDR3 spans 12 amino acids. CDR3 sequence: CASKRERHEQFF. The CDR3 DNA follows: TGTGCCAGCAAGAGGGAGCGTCATGAGCAGTTCTTC.

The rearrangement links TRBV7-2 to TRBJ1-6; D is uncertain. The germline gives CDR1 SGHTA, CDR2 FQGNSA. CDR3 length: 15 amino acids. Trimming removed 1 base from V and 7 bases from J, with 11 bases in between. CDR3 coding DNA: TGTGCCAGCAGCTTAGAGGCAGACCCAAATTCACCCCTCCACTTT. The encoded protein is CASSLEADPNSPLHF.

The CDR3 is CAISDIRAGTGGEKLFF. CDR3 nucleotides: TGTGCCATCAGTGACATCCGGGCCGGGACAGGGGGAGAAAAACTGTTTTTT. The rearrangement links TRBV10-3 to TRBJ1-4; TRBD1 agrees at 11 bases. Germline V CDR1 and CDR2: ENHRY, SYGVKD. The CDR3 is made up of 17 amino acids. The V segment lost 3 bases and the J segment 8 bases; nucleotides outside the gene matches: 11.

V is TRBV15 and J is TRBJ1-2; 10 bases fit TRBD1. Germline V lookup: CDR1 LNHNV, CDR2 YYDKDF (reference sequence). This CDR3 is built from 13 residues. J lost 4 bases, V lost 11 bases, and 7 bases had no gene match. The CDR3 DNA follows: TGTGCCGCCGGGCGGGACAGGGGCTATGGCTACACCTTC. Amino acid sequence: CAAGRDRGYGYTF.

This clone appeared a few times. The CDR3 reads CASSLGPGLSQPQHF. The CDR3 nucleotides are TGTGCCAGCAGCTTAGGTCCGGGCTTGAGTCAGCCCCAGCATTTT. V gene TRBV7-9 combines with J gene TRBJ1-5; D not resolved. Trimming left V 1 base short and J 6 bases short, with 13 bases between. The CDR3 has 15 amino acids. The V gene's germline CDR1 is SEHNR and CDR2 FQNEAQ (reference sequence).

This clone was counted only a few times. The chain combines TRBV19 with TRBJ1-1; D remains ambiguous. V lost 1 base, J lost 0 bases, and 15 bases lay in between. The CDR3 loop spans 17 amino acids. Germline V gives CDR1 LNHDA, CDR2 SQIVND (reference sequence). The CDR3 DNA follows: TGTGCCAGTAGTATAGCCCTAAGTGGTTCCATGAACACTGAAGCTTTCTTT. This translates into CASSIALSGSMNTEAFF.

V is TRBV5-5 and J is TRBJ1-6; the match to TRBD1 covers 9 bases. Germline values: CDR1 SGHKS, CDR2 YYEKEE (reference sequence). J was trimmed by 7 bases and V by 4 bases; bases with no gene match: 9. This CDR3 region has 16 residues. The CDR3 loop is CASSLRGTGTNSPLHF. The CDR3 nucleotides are TGTGCCAGCAGCCTGAGGGGGACAGGGACCAATTCACCCCTCCACTTT.

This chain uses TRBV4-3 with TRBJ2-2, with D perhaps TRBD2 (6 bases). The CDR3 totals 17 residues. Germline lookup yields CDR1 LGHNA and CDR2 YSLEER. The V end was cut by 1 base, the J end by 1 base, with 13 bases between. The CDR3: CASSQVEEAGNTGELFF. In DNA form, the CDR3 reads TGCGCCAGCAGCCAAGTCGAAGAAGCGGGGAACACCGGGGAGCTGTTTTTT.

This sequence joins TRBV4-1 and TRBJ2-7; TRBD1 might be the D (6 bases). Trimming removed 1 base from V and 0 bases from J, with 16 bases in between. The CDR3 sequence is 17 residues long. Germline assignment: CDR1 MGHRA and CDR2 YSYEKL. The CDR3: CASSQALTAGASYEQYF. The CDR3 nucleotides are TGCGCCAGCAGCCAAGCTCTTACGGCAGGGGCCTCCTACGAGCAGTACTTC.

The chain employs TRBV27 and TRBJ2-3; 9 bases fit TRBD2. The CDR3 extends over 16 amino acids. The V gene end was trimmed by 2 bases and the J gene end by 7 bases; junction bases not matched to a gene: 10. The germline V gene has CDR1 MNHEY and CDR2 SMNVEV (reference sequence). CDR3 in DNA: TGTGCCAGCAGTTTAACGAGGGCTAGCGGGGCGCATACGCAGTATTTT. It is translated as CASSLTRASGAHTQYF.

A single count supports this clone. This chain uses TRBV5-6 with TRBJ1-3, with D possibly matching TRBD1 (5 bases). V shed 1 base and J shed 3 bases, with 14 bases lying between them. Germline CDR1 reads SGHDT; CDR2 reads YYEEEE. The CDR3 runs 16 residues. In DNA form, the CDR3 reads TGTGCCAGCAGCTTGTTCTTGACAGATGGTGGAAACACCATATATTTT. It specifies CASSLFLTDGGNTIYF.

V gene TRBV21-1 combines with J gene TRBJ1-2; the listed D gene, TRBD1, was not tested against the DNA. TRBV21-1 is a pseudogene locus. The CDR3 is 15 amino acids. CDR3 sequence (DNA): TGTGCCAGCAGCAGATGCGACAGAGCCCTCTATGGCTACACCTTC. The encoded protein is CASSRCDRALYGYTF.

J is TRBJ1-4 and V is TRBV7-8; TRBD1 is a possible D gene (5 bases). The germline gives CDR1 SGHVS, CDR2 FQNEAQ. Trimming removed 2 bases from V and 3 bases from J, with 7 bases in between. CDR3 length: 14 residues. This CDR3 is CASSLHRSNEKLFF. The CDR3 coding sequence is TGTGCCAGCAGCTTACACAGGTCTAATGAAAAACTGTTTTTT.

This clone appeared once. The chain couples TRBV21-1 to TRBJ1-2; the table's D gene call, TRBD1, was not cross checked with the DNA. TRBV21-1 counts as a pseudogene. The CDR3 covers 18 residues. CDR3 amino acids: CARFPLCTLQQENYGYTF. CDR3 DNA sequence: TGTGCCAGGTTCCCCCTTTGTACTCTGCAACAGGAGAACTATGGCTACACCTTC.

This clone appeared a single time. The CDR3 bases are TGTGCCAGCAGTGAAACTTGGGGCGGTGAGACCCAGTACTTC. This gives the protein CASSETWGGETQYF. The V and J genes are TRBV2 and TRBJ2-5; D is possibly TRBD1 (5 bases). Per germline, CDR1 SNHLY and CDR2 FYNNEI. CDR3 size: 14 residues. The V and J ends lost 2 bases and 5 bases respectively, with 12 bases between them.

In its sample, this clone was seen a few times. CDR3 in DNA: TGTGCCACCAGCAGTATGCTCGGGGGGGTGTACAATGAGCAGTTCTTC. This codes for CATSSMLGGVYNEQFF. This rearrangement joins TRBV15 to TRBJ2-1; TRBD2 matches at 8 bases. The CDR3 length is 16 residues. Germline V gives CDR1 LNHNV, CDR2 YYDKDF (reference sequence). The V gene end was trimmed by 3 bases and the J gene end by 4 bases; junction bases not matched to a gene: 8. Using reference TRBV15 and TRBJ2-1 for the parts outside the CDR3, the full variable domain is DAMVIQNPRYQVTQFGKPVTLSCSQTLNHNVMYWYQQKSSQAPKLLFHYYDKDFNNEADTPDNFQSRRPNTSFCFLDIRSPGLGDTAMYLCATSSMLGGVYNEQFFGPGTRLTVL.